The TCR beta chain under discussion was sequenced for a study of T cells in Graves' hyperthyroidism and ophthalmopathy. Trimming shortened V by 3 bases and J by 10 bases, and 10 bases separated the two germline ends. Germline-derived CDR1 and CDR2 are KGHSH and LQKENI. CDR3 length: 12 residues. This clonotype showed up many times. Regions amplified from RNA transcripts were the TCR beta CDR3 regions. The HTBI primer set drove a first-round RT-PCR of the TCR CDR3. TCRdb redid the calling of the multiplex PCR reads with MiXCR, one entry per CDR3 protein. The table shows about 420,000 distinct CDR3 sequences, with 15% to 18% occurring only once.

The specimen was blood. This clonotype was obtained from a young woman with Graves' hyperthyroidism. The chain carries TRBV18 and TRBJ2-1; a possible D gene is TRBD1 (5 bases). DNA of the CDR3: TGTGCCAGCTCACCTCAGGGTTTCGAGCAGTTCTTC. This encodes CASSPQGFEQFF.